This record looks at one TCR beta chain sequence and its context. Its antigen is not known. The sample is drawn from a study of radiotherapy plus CTLA-4 blockade in lung cancer. The overall study: Across the patients, objective responses occurred in about 18%, and disease control in approximately 30%. Study-level results: An expansion of tumor-derived TCR clones occurred in blood after radiotherapy plus ipilimumab. Among reported predictors of response, early blood T cell clone dynamics with interferon-beta performed best.

The CDR3 consists of 13 residues. The germline V gene encodes CDR1 MNHEY and CDR2 SMNVEV (reference sequence). Trimming at V came to 3 bases and at J to 4 bases, leaving 2 bases not matched to a gene. Assay: immunoSEQ multiplex PCR; the TCRdb copy retains only in-frame clones and omits some. The table has about 84,000 clones, more than 70% seen once. Chemo-refractory metastatic non-small-cell lung cancer patients underwent focal radiation alongside CTLA-4 blockade with ipilimumab. The receptor was isolated from a human donor with non-small cell lung cancer that progressed on radiotherapy plus ipilimumab. The chain combines TRBV27 with TRBJ1-1; 7 nucleotides match TRBD1. The sequences come from peripheral blood, collected from a patient treated with radiotherapy plus ipilimumab. The CDR3, as DNA: TGTGCCAGCAGTTTGGAGGGGGCCACTGAAGCTTTCTTT. Amino acids: CASSLEGATEAFF.